One T cell receptor (beta chain) is described in this entry. The entry originates in a study of blood T cell repertoires in COVID-19. The repertoire was sequenced with immunoSEQ multiplex PCR; TCRdb's copy has only in-frame clones and lacks some. The sample includes some 320,000 clones, roughly 90% seen only once; the top ten take almost 4%. Germline assignment: CDR1 SGHDT and CDR2 YYEEEE. V trimming: 0 bases; J trimming: 10 bases; junction bases outside the gene matches: 6. CDR3 length: 13 amino acids. Source material: PBMCs or T cells enriched from blood (not recorded which). The TCR sequence derives from a woman between 25 and 40 years old who had been exposed to COVID-19. The chain joins TRBV5-6 to TRBJ1-1, with TRBD1 matching over 7 bases. CDR3 sequence reads: CASSLGDSTGAFF. As DNA, the CDR3 is TGTGCCAGCAGCTTGGGGGACAGTACAGGAGCTTTCTTT. Full variable domain (missing parts from reference TRBV5-6 and TRBJ1-1): DAGVTQSPTHLIKTRGQQVTLRCSPKSGHDTVSWYQQALGQGPQFIFQYYEEEERQRGNFPDRFSGHQFPNYSSELNVNALLLGDSALYLCASSLGDSTGAFFGQGTRLTVV.